This T cell receptor beta chain was sequenced for a study of blood T cells in healthy people across ages. This clonotype was recorded at least ten times. This CDR3 is built from 16 residues. Germline lookup yields CDR1 SQVTM and CDR2 ANQGSEA. Trimming at V came to 7 bases and at J to 0 bases, leaving 11 bases not matched to a gene. Next came a second PCR, run for about 6 to 11 cycles, which used a sample-barcoded 5' primer along with a J-beta primer mix. TCRdb reprocessed the 5' RACE reads with MiXCR, giving one entry per CDR3 protein. The sample has 800,000 to 950,000 distinct CDR3 sequences, 35% to 40% seen once.

This chain links TRBV29-1 with TRBJ2-1; 8 bases are shared with TRBD2. Input material: blood. The source is a man younger than 35 in good health. CDR3 sequence: CSARGGPSSSYNEQFF. The CDR3 DNA reads as TGCAGCGCCCGGGGGGGGCCGTCGAGCTCCTACAATGAGCAGTTCTTC.